The T cell receptor (beta chain) described here comes from a study of cytomegalovirus exposure and HLA in healthy donors. In the study overall: Findings of an earlier analysis included some 120 million unique TCR beta sequences from 190 million or so T cells.

In the PCR, 60 Vbeta and 13 Jbeta primers were used. Measured with immunoSEQ multiplex PCR; TCRdb has only the in-frame clones, and not every one. The sample holds 100,000 to 150,000 clones, 75% to 90% seen once. Study outcomes and limitations: Segments of the TCR beta V type were, in most cases, productive about 87% or about 30% of the time in an earlier analysis. In a later analysis, the majority of CMV-associated beta chains seemingly showed HLA restriction.

CDR1 MNHEY and CDR2 SVGAGI come from the germline V gene. The CDR3 covers 14 residues. Trimming took 5 bases from V and 4 from J, leaving 14 bases between them. The table lists this clone with a few counts. Antigen unknown. The donors (healthy individuals) were bone marrow donors. The chain couples TRBV6-5 to TRBJ1-1; possible D gene TRBD1, 6 bases. This clonotype originated in a woman aged 45-60 years in good health and CMV-seropositive. The specimen sequenced was PBMCs. The CDR3 spells CASSPQGRVTEAFF. CDR3 in DNA: TGTGCCAGCAGTCCGCAGGGGAGGGTCACTGAAGCTTTCTTT.